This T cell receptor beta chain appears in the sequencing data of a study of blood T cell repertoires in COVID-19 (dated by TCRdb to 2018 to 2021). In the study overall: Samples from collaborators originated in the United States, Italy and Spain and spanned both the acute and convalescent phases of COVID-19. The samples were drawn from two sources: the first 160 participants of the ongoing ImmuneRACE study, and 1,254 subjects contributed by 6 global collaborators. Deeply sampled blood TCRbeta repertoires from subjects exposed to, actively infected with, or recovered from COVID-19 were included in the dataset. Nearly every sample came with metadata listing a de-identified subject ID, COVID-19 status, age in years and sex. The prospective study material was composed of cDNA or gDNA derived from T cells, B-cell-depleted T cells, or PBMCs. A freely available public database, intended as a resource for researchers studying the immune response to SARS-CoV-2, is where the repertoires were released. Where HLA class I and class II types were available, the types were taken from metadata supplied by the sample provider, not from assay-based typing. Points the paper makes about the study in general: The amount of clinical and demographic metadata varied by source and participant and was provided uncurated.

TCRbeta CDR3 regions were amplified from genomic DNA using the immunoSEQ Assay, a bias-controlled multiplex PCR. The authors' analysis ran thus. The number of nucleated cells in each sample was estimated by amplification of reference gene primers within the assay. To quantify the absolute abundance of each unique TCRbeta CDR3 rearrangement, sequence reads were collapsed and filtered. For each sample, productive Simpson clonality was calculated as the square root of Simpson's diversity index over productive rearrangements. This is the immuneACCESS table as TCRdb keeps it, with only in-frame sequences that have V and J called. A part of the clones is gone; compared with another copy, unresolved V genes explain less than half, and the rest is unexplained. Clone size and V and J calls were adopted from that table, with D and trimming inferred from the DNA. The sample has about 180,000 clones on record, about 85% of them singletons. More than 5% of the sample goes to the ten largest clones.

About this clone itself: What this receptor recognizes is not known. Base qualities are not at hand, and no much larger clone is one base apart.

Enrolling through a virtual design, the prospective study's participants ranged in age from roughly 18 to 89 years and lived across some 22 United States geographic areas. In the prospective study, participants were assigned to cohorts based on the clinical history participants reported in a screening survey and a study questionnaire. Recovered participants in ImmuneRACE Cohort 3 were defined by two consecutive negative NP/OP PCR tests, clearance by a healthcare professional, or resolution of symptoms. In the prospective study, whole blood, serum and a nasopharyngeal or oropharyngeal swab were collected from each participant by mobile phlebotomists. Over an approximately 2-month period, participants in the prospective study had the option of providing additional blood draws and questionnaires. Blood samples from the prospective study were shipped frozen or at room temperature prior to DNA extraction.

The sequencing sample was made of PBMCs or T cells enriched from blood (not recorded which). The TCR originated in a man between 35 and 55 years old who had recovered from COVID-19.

Here is the DNA: TGTGCCAGCGGGGGACAGGGGGCAGGTGGCTACACCTTC. Its translation reads: CASGGQGAGGYTF. Recombination linked TRBV25-1 to TRBJ1-2, with TRBD1 matching 12 junction bases. V is pruned by 8 bases and J by 7 bases, leaving 5 bases of the junction without a gene match. CDR1 and CDR2 were assigned from the germline V gene as MGHDK and SYGVNS. From the cysteine up to the phenylalanine, the CDR3 has a length of 13 residues. Left in the record is the CDR3 DNA by itself, 39 bases read in frame from the first base.